These 7 T cell receptor beta chains came from one sample sequenced in a study of beta chain features in type 1 diabetes listed by TCRdb under 2018. Overall results and qualifications from the work: Type 1 diabetes patients showed a moderate but significant shortening of TCRB CDR3 length in all four CD4+ subsets.

The library was prepared using the immunoSEQ multiplex PCR assay. The entire isolated RNA was reverse transcribed using the High Capacity cDNA Reverse Transcription Kit, and thus expressed TCRB transcripts were sequenced. Entries here come from immuneACCESS through TCRdb and include only in-frame sequences with V and J called. Some clones fail to appear in such tables; in the studies checked, an unresolved V gene covers under half of the shortfall, and the cause of the remainder is unknown. Recorded for this sample are about 280,000 clones; approximately 16% of them occurred a single time. The top ten constitute 0.015% of the sample. Their specific antigens are unknown. The sample was naive CD4+ T cells from blood. Read against the paper, the sample's cell subset or site label means: true naive CD4+ T cells. Receptors were obtained from a man in his late teens or twenties with type 1 diabetes.

The chain recombines TRBV30 with TRBJ2-1, with TRBD2 matching over 7 bases. The CDR3 covers 14 residues. Trimming at V came to 2 bases and at J to 9 bases, leaving 10 bases not matched to a gene. The germline V gene has CDR1 GTSNPN and CDR2 SVGIG (reference sequence). CDR3 loop: CAWSRGEGLGEQFF. DNA of the CDR3: TGTGCCTGGAGTCGGGGGGAGGGCCTTGGTGAGCAGTTCTTC.

V and J are TRBV2 and TRBJ2-2; D gene unclear. V lost 8 bases to trimming and J lost 1 base, with 5 bases between them. Germline CDR1 SNHLY, CDR2 FYNNEI. The CDR3 is made up of 12 amino acids. CDR3 DNA sequence: TGTGCCAGCGGGCAGAACACCGGGGAGCTGTTTTTT. This translates into CASGQNTGELFF.

This clone was found a few times. This chain's CDR3 is CASIRGALGETQYF. DNA for the CDR3: TGTGCCAGCATCCGGGGGGCCTTGGGAGAGACCCAGTACTTC. This sequence joins TRBV6-6 and TRBJ2-5, with D maybe TRBD2 (7 bases). The V gene's germline CDR1 is MNHNY and CDR2 SVGAGI (reference sequence). This CDR3 is 14 amino acids long. Trimming cost V 7 bases and J 4 bases, with 16 bases left between them.

This clone has just a few counts. This chain uses TRBV7-2 with TRBJ2-7, with 10 bases aligning to TRBD2. Germline values: CDR1 SGHTA, CDR2 FQGNSA. With 3 bases clipped from V and 5 bases from J, the junction kept 4 bases outside the gene matches. CDR3 length: 14 amino acids. The CDR3 region has the DNA TGTGCCAGCAGCTTCGTAACTAGCGGGGACGAGCAGTACTTC. Residues: CASSFVTSGDEQYF.

This clone has only a few counts. The chain uses TRBV5-4 and TRBJ2-7; D unclear. The germline CDR1 and CDR2 sequences are SGHNT and YYREEE (reference sequence). V was pared by 0 bases and J by 7 bases, with 5 bases between. This CDR3 region has 11 residues. The chain's CDR3 is CASSLGREQYF. The DNA of the CDR3 is TGTGCCAGCAGCTTGGGCAGGGAGCAGTACTTC.

The table lists this clone with a few counts. The rearrangement joins TRBV6-5 to TRBJ2-7; 10 nucleotides align to TRBD2. The CDR3 spans 16 residues. Germline trimming cut 0 bases from V and 3 bases from J; bases unmatched to any gene: 5. From germline, CDR1 is MNHEY and CDR2 SVGAGI. This CDR3 is CASSYSTSGSIYEQYF. In DNA form, the CDR3 reads TGTGCCAGCAGTTACTCGACTAGCGGGTCGATCTACGAGCAGTACTTC.

The rearrangement uses TRBV28 and TRBJ2-7; TRBD1 matches 8 bases. This CDR3 is built from 16 residues. The V segment lost 2 bases and the J segment 5 bases; nucleotides outside the gene matches: 11. Germline V gene lookup returns CDR1 MDHEN and CDR2 SYDVKM. The CDR3 is CASSLPFGQGANEQYF. In nucleotides, the CDR3 is TGTGCCAGCAGTTTACCCTTCGGACAGGGAGCCAACGAGCAGTACTTC.